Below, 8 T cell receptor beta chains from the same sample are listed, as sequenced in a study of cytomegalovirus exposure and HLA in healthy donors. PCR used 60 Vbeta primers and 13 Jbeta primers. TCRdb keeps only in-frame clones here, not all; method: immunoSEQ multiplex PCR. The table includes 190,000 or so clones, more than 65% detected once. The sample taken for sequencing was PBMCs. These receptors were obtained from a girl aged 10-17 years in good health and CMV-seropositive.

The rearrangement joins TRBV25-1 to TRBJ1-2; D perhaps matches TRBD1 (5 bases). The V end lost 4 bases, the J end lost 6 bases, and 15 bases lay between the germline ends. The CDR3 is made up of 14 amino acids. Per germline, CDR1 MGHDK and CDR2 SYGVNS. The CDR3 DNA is TGTGCCAGCAGTGTACCAGGGAGGAGGAATGGCTACACCTTC. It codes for CASSVPGRRNGYTF.

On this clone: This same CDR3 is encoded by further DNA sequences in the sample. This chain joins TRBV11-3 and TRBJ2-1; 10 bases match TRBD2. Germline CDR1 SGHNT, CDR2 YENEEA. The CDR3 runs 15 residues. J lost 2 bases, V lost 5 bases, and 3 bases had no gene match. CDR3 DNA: TGTGCCAGCAGCGGGAGCGGGGGGGCCTACAATGAGCAGTTCTTC. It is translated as CASSGSGGAYNEQFF.

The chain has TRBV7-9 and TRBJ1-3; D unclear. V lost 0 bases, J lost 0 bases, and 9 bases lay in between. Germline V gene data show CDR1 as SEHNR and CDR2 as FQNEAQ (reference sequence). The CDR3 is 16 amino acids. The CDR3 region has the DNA TGTGCCAGCAGCTTAGCGACGGCGGACTCTGGAAACACCATATATTTT. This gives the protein CASSLATADSGNTIYF.

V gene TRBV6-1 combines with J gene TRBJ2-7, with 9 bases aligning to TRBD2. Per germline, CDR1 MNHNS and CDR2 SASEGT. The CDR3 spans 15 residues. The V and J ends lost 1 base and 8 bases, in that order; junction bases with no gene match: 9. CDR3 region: CASSEVGGGAGKQYF. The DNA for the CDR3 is TGTGCCAGCAGTGAAGTGGGCGGGGGGGCCGGGAAGCAGTACTTC.

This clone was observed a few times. This CDR3 is CASSLAGSGGANEQFF. CDR3 sequence (DNA): TGTGCCAGCAGCTTGGCGGGTAGCGGGGGGGCGAATGAGCAGTTCTTC. The chain has TRBV5-6 and TRBJ2-1, with 11 bases aligning to TRBD2. The length of the CDR3 is 16 residues. Germline CDR1 SGHDT, CDR2 YYEEEE. V trimming: 0 bases; J trimming: 7 bases; junction bases outside the gene matches: 6.

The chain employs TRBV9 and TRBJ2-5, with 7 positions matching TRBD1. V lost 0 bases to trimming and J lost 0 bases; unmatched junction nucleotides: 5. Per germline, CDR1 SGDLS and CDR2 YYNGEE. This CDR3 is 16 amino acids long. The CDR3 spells CASSVAGDSYQETQYF. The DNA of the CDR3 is TGTGCCAGCAGCGTAGCTGGGGACAGCTACCAAGAGACCCAGTACTTC.

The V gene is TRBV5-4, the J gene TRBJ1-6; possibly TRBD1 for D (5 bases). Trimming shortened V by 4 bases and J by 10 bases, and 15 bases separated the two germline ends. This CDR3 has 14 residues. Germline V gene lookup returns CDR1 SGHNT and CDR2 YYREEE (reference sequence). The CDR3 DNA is TGTGCCAGCAGCCTGGGGGGGGGAGACTCACCCCTCCACTTT. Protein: CASSLGGGDSPLHF.

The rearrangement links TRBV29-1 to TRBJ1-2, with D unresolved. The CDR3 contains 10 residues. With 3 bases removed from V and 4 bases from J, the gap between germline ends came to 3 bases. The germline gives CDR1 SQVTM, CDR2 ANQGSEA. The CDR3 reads CSVDSYGYTF. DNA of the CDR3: TGCAGCGTTGACAGCTATGGCTACACCTTC.